This TCR beta chain is from a study of blood T cell repertoires in COVID-19. Germline CDR1 SGHVS, CDR2 FQNEAQ. V was clipped by 5 bases and J by 4 bases; unmatched bases: 3. The CDR3 spans 14 residues. As to this clone: Other nucleotide sequences from this sample produce the same CDR3.

The authors' processing: Reference gene primers were amplified, and this amplification served to estimate nucleated cell counts. The data were produced by immunoSEQ multiplex PCR, yet TCRdb's version contains in-frame clones alone and is incomplete. From that table come the V and J calls and clone size; the DNA was used to work out D and trimming. The sample carries about 150,000 clones, roughly 80% recorded once. Residents of 20 to 25 US areas, aged about 18 to 95 years, made up the participants. Clinical history reported by participants formed the basis on which cohorts were assigned. All recovered Cohort 3 donors got two negative PCRs, got clearance, or saw symptom resolution.

The chain recombines TRBV7-8 with TRBJ2-1; TRBD2 matches 9 bases. This clonotype was obtained from a middle-aged woman who had recovered from COVID-19. What was sequenced was PBMCs or T cells enriched from blood (not recorded which). The CDR3 DNA is TGTGCCAGCAGCCCGACTAGCGGTTACAATGAGCAGTTCTTC. This codes for CASSPTSGYNEQFF.